Sequencing of this T cell receptor beta chain was carried out in a study of control samples from healthy donors and cancer patients. Trimming removed 1 base at V and 6 bases at J, with 10 bases between. This CDR3 region has 13 residues. Germline loops: CDR1 GTSNPN, CDR2 SVGIG (reference sequence). Repertoires were generated with immunoSEQ multiplex PCR, while TCRdb's copy carries only in-frame clones and drops some. Here the sample spans 90,000 to 100,000 clones, approximately 82% being singletons. The clonotype comes from a man in his fifties or sixties in good health. What was sequenced was blood. This rearrangement joins TRBV30 to TRBJ1-5, with TRBD1 as a possible D gene (6 bases). CDR3 nucleotides: TGTGCCTGGAGTGAACAGGGAACTCAGCCCCAGCATTTT. Its protein product is CAWSEQGTQPQHF.